These T cell receptor beta chains were read from a single sample in a study of blood T cell repertoires in COVID-19. The protocol was immunoSEQ multiplex PCR, while the TCRdb copy is restricted to in-frame clones and leaves out a portion. The sample yields over 450,000 clones, 89% seen once. The specimen was peripheral blood. These receptors were taken from a man in his late teens or twenties with COVID-19, enrolled during active disease. Each CDR3 is given with its conserved first and last residue. The order of the fields is J gene, V gene, D gene, CDR3 protein, CDR3 DNA. A D gene is named only where the DNA matches it firmly.

TRBJ2-7 TRBV5-1 . CASRLRPDSEQYF TGCGCCAGCAGGCTACGTCCGGACAGCGAGCAGTACTTC
TRBJ2-1 TRBV3-1/TRBV3-2 . CASSQVTSVYNEQFF TGTGCCAGCAGCCAAGTCACCAGCGTATACAATGAGCAGTTCTTC
TRBJ1-1 TRBV19 . CASSTGRGNTEAFF TGTGCCAGTAGTACAGGGCGGGGGAACACTGAAGCTTTCTTT
TRBJ2-7 TRBV30 TRBD1 CAWSVGTGDYEQYF TGTGCCTGGAGTGTAGGGACAGGAGACTACGAGCAGTACTTC
TRBJ2-2 TRBV5-4 . CASSSQGKGAGELFF TGTGCCAGCAGCTCGCAGGGGAAAGGAGCCGGGGAGCTGTTTTTT
TRBJ2-2 TRBV25-1 . CASSEGAAGEIAGELFF TGTGCCAGCAGTGAAGGGGCGGCAGGGGAAATCGCCGGGGAGCTGTTTTTT
TRBJ1-1 TRBV15 TRBD1 CATSRGFTTGGRMNTEAFF TGTGCCACCAGCAGAGGGTTCACGACAGGGGGGCGGATGAACACTGAAGCTTTCTTT
TRBJ2-7 TRBV2 . CASMRGVDERYF TGTGCCAGCATGCGGGGAGTCGACGAGCGGTACTTC
TRBJ2-5 TRBV19 TRBD2 CASSISGTETQYF TGTGCCAGTAGTATTAGCGGGACAGAGACCCAGTACTTC
TRBJ2-1 TRBV19 . CASSFRGEVSYNEQFF TGTGCCAGTAGTTTCCGAGGGGAGGTTTCCTACAATGAGCAGTTCTTC
TRBJ2-6 TRBV30 . CAWTPGGGANVLTF TGTGCCTGGACCCCAGGAGGTGGGGCCAACGTCCTGACTTTC
TRBJ1-2 TRBV28 TRBD1 CASSSGDRVYGYTF TGTGCCAGCAGTTCCGGGGACAGGGTCTATGGCTACACCTTC
TRBJ2-2 TRBV3-1/TRBV3-2 TRBD2 CASSQDLREGFPGELFF TGTGCCAGCAGCCAAGATTTGCGGGAGGGCTTCCCCGGGGAGCTGTTTTTT
TRBJ2-7 TRBV14 . CASSPPGPTYEQYF TGTGCCAGCAGCCCGCCTGGGCCAACCTACGAGCAGTACTTC
TRBJ2-7 TRBV6-5 . CASSLAGSAYEQYF TGTGCCAGCAGTCTGGCGGGCTCGGCCTACGAGCAGTACTTC
TRBJ2-7 TRBV11-2 TRBD1 CASSLDRDRGHEQYF TGTGCCAGCAGCTTAGACCGGGACAGGGGGCATGAGCAGTACTTC